These 12 T cell receptor beta chains originate from one sample sequenced in a study of siplizumab effects on memory and regulatory T cells. Assay used: immunoSEQ multiplex PCR; TCRdb lists only in-frame clones, some missing. Seen here are approximately 110,000 clones, about 92% observed once, and the top ten hold 0.75%. Sequencing was done on a sample of Tregs sorted from blood. The source is a human donor in good health.

This sequence joins TRBV5-1 and TRBJ2-1; D uncertain. Germline loops: CDR1 SGHRS, CDR2 YFSETQ. The V gene lost 2 bases and the J gene lost 6 bases, with 15 bases spanning the gap. There are 15 residues in the CDR3. CDR3 region: CASSLFVDPGNEQFF. CDR3 nucleotide sequence: TGCGCCAGCAGCTTATTTGTGGATCCGGGCAATGAGCAGTTCTTC.

V and J are TRBV19 and TRBJ2-3, with no clear D. The CDR3 consists of 11 residues. The germline gives CDR1 LNHDA, CDR2 SQIVND (reference sequence). The germline V and J ends were trimmed by 6 bases and 5 bases, with 6 bases remaining between them. CDR3 loop: CASSLVDTQYF. The CDR3, as DNA: TGTGCCAGTAGCTTAGTAGATACGCAGTATTTT.

The chain is built from TRBV28 and TRBJ1-4; 7 bases line up with TRBD1. The V gene's germline CDR1 is MDHEN and CDR2 SYDVKM. Unmatched junction bases numbered 7, after V lost 5 bases and J lost 1 base. This CDR3 is 16 amino acids long. The CDR3 region is CASSTDREGTNEKLFF. The CDR3 coding sequence is TGTGCCAGCAGTACCGACAGGGAGGGAACTAATGAAAAACTGTTTTTT.

This chain uses TRBV9 with TRBJ2-5; TRBD1 agrees at 7 bases. Trimming removed 5 bases from V and 2 bases from J; junction bases left unmatched: 3. Looked up from germline, CDR1 is SGDLS and CDR2 is YYNGEE. CDR3 length: 13 residues. The CDR3 loop is CASRGQNQETQYF. The CDR3 DNA reads as TGTGCCAGCAGGGGACAGAATCAAGAGACCCAGTACTTC.

This chain joins TRBV7-2 and TRBJ2-7; D may match TRBD1 or TRBD2 (6 bases each). The CDR3 is made up of 14 amino acids. In germline, CDR1 is SGHTA, CDR2 FQGNSA. V lost 1 base and J lost 1, with 8 bases in between. For the CDR3, the DNA is TGTGCCAGCAGCTTAGGGGGGGCTTCCTACGAGCAGTACTTC. It encodes CASSLGGASYEQYF.

The V call is TRBV5-6, the J call TRBJ2-3; a possible D gene is TRBD2 (5 bases). There are 16 residues in the CDR3. Germline CDR1 is SGHDT and CDR2 is YYEEEE. Trimming cost V 0 bases and J 1 base, with 12 bases left between them. DNA of the CDR3: TGTGCCAGCAGCTTGGAAGGAAGCGGTCGCACAGATACGCAGTATTTT. Amino acids: CASSLEGSGRTDTQYF.

This rearrangement joins TRBV2 to TRBJ2-2; 9 bases are shared with TRBD2. After removal of 6 bases from V and 7 bases from J, the junction contained 6 bases not matched to a gene. Germline V CDR1 and CDR2: SNHLY, FYNNEI. The CDR3 is made up of 14 amino acids. CDR3 residues: CASRGLAEDGELFF. CDR3 coding DNA: TGTGCCAGCAGGGGACTAGCTGAAGACGGGGAGCTGTTTTTT.

The rearrangement links TRBV5-1 to TRBJ2-7; 7 positions match TRBD1. The junction had 11 bases not matched to a gene; V was cut back by 4 bases and J by 4 bases. CDR1 and CDR2 from the germline V gene are SGHRS and YFSETQ. The length of the CDR3 is 15 residues. The CDR3 sequence: CASSPRAGGEYEQYF. DNA of the CDR3: TGCGCCAGCAGCCCCCGGGCAGGGGGAGAGTACGAGCAGTACTTC.

The V and J genes are TRBV15 and TRBJ1-5; no clear D. With 0 bases removed from V and 5 bases from J, the gap between germline ends came to 20 bases. The CDR3 is made up of 18 amino acids. Germline V lookup: CDR1 LNHNV, CDR2 YYDKDF (reference sequence). CDR3 bases: TGTGCCACCAGCAGAGATGGGGATGTTCGCGGGCTGGATCAGCCCCAGCATTTT. This sequence encodes CATSRDGDVRGLDQPQHF.

The chain couples TRBV19 to TRBJ1-5; D gene ambiguous. Trimming left V 3 bases short and J 0 bases short, with 9 bases between. CDR1 and CDR2 from the germline V gene are LNHDA and SQIVND (reference sequence). The CDR3 contains 15 residues. The CDR3 coding sequence is TGTGCCAGTAGTATTATGGATTTTAGCAATCAGCCCCAGCATTTT. Protein product: CASSIMDFSNQPQHF.

The V and J genes are TRBV10-3 and TRBJ2-7; tentatively, D is TRBD1 (5 bases). Trimming took off 3 bases at V and 2 bases at J, with 11 bases between the two ends. CDR3 length: 14 residues. Germline CDR1 is ENHRY and CDR2 is SYGVKD. In DNA form, the CDR3 reads TGTGCCATCAGTGATCAAGGGGTCGCCTACGAGCAGTACTTC. It specifies CAISDQGVAYEQYF.

The V and J genes are TRBV4-1 and TRBJ1-5, with TRBD1 identical over 7 bases. V gave up 4 bases and J gave up 0 bases; unmatched junction bases: 9. Looked up from germline, CDR1 is MGHRA and CDR2 is YSYEKL. This CDR3 region has 17 residues. DNA for the CDR3: TGCGCCAGCAGCCCCGGAGGGACAGACGCTAGCAATCAGCCCCAGCATTTT. It yields the protein CASSPGGTDASNQPQHF.